This T cell receptor (beta chain) was profiled in a study of cytomegalovirus exposure and HLA in healthy donors. Germline V lookup: CDR1 SGDLS, CDR2 YYNGEE. Trimming took 0 bases from V and 0 from J, leaving 12 bases between them. The CDR3 is 17 residues long. Both 60 Vbeta primers and 13 Jbeta primers went into the PCR. Profiled with immunoSEQ multiplex PCR; TCRdb holds only in-frame clones, not every one. The sample lists some 120,000 clones; 75% to 85% were seen once. This chain connects TRBV9 to TRBJ1-4, with a tentative D call TRBD1 (6 bases). The TCR comes from a male donor in good health and CMV-seronegative. Sequenced material: PBMCs. In DNA form, the CDR3 reads TGTGCCAGCAGCGTAGGGCTCAGACAGGCAACTAATGAAAAACTGTTTTTT. This sequence encodes CASSVGLRQATNEKLFF.